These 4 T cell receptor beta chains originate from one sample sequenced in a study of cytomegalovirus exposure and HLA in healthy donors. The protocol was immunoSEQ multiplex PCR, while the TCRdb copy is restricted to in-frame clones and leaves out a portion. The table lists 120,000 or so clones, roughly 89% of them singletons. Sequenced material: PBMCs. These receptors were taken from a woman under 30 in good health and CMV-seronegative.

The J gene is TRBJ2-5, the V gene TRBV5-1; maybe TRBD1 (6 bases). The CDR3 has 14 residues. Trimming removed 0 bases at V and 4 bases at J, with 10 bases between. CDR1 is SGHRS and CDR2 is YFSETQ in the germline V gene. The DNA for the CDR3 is TGCGCCAGCAGCTTGGGGGGGCCCGGAGAGACCCAGTACTTC. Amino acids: CASSLGGPGETQYF. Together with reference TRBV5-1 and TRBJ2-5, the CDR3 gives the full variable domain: KAGVTQTPRYLIKTRGQQVTLSCSPISGHRSVSWYQQTPGQGLQFLFEYFSETQRNKGNFPGRFSGRQFSNSRSEMNVSTLELGDSALYLCASSLGGPGETQYFGPGTRLLVL.

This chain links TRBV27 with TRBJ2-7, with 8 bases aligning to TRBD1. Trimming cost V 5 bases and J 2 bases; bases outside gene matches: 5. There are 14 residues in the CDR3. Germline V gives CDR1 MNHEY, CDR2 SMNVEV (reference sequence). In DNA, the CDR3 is TGTGCCAGCAGTCCTACGGACAGGGCCTACGAGCAGTACTTC. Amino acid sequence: CASSPTDRAYEQYF.

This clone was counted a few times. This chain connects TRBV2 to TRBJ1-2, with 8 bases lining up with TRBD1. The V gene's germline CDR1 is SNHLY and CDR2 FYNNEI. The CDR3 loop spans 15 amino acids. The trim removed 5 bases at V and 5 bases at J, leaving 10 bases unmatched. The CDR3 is CASSPGTGGLYGYTF. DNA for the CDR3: TGTGCCAGCAGTCCCGGGACAGGCGGACTTTATGGCTACACCTTC.

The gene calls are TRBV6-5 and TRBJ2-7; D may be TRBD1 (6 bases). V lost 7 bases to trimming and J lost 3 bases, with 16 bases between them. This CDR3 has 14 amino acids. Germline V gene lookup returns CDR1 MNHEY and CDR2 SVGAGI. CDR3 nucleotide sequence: TGTGCCAGCACCGGGGACAAGAATGGCTACGAGCAGTACTTC. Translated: CASTGDKNGYEQYF.